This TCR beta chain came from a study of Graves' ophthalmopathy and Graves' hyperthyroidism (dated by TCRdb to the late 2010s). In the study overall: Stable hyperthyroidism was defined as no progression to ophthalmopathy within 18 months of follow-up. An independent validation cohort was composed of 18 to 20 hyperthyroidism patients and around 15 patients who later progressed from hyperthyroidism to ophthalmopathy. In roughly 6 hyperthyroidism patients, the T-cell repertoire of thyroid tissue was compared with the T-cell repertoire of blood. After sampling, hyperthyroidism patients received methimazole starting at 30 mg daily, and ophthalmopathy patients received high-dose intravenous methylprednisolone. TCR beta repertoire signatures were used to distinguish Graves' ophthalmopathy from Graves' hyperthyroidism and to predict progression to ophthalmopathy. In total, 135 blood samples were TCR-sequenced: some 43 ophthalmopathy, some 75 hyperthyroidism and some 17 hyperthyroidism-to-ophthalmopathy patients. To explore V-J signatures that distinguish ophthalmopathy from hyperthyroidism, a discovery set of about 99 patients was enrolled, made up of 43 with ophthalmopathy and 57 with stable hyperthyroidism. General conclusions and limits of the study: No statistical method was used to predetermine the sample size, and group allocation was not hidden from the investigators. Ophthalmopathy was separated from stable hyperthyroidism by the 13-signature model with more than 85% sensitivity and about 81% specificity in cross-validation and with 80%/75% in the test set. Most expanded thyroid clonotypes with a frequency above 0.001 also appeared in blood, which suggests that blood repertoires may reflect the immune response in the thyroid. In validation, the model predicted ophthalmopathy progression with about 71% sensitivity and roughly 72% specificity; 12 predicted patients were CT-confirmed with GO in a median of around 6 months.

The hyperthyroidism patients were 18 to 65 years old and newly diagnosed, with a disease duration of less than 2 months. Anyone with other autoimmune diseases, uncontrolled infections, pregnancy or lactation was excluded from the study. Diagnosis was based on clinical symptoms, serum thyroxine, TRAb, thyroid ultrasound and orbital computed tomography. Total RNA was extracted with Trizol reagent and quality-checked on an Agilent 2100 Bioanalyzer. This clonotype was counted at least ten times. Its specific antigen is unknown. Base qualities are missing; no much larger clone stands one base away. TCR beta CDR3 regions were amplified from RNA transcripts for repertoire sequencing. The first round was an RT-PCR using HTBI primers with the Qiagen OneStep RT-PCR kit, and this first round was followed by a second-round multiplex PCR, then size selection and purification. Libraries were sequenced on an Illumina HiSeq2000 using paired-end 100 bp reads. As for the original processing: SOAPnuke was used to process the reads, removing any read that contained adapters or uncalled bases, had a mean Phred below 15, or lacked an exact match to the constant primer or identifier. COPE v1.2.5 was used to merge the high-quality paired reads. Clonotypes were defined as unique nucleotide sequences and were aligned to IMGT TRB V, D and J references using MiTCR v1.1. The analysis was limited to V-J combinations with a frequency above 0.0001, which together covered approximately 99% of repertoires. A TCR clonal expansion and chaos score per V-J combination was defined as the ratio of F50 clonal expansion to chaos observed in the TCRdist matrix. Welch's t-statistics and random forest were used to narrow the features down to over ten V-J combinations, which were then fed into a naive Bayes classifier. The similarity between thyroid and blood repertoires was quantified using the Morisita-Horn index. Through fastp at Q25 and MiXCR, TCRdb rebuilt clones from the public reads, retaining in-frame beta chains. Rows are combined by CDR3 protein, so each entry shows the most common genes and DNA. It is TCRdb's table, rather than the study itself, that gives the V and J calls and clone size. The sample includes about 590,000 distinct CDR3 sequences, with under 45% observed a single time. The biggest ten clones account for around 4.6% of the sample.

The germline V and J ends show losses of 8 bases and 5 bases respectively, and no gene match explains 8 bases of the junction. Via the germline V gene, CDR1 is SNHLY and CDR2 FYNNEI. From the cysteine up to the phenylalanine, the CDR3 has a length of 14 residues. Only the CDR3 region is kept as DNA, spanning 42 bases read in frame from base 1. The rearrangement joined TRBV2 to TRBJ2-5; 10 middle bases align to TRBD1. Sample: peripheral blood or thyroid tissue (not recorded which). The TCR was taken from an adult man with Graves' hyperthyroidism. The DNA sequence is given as TGTGCCAGCCGGATAGACAGGGGGCTGGAGACCCAGTACTTC. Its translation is CASRIDRGLETQYF.